This is a list of T cell receptor beta chains from one sample in a study of B cell selection in AIRE deficiency. The table came from immunoSEQ multiplex PCR; TCRdb's copy has only in-frame clones and leaves some out. The sample contains tens of thousands of clones, around 97% of which appear only once. Sequenced: conventional CD4+ T cells sorted from PBMCs. Receptors originate from a human donor with AIRE deficiency. Each CDR3 is given with its conserved first and last residue. D genes are given only for firm matches. Some rows have no size entry. The others give once, few or many, or a class for an expanded clone.

d_call | j_call | clone_size | v_call | cdr3_aa | cdr3_nt
TRBD1 | TRBJ1-5 | - | TRBV11-3 | CASSAGTGLNQPQHF | TGTGCCAGCAGCGCCGGGACAGGACTCAATCAGCCCCAGCATTTT
- | TRBJ2-7 | - | TRBV29-1 | CSVEVFQSFSGEQYF | TGCAGCGTTGAAGTATTCCAGTCTTTCAGCGGCGAGCAGTACTTC
- | TRBJ2-1 | - | TRBV6-5 | CASSWIPGQEQFF | TGTGCCAGCAGTTGGATACCGGGACAAGAGCAGTTCTTC
- | TRBJ1-1 | once | TRBV5-1 | CASSPNRAGTEAFF | TGCGCCAGCAGCCCGAACAGGGCCGGCACTGAAGCTTTCTTT
- | TRBJ2-3 | - | TRBV28 | CASSLGGTDTQYF | TGTGCCAGCAGTTTGGGGGGCACAGATACGCAGTATTTT
- | TRBJ1-5 | - | TRBV23-1 | CASYRRDCQRRCGSNQPQHF | TGCGCCAGCTATCGCCGGGACTGTCAGAGGAGGTGCGGGAGCAATCAGCCCCAGCATTTT
TRBD2 | TRBJ2-1 | - | TRBV7-9 | CASSLAGGPLNEQFF | TGTGCCAGCAGCTTAGCGGGAGGGCCTTTGAATGAGCAGTTCTTC
TRBD2 | TRBJ2-1 | - | TRBV7-2 | CASSSSTSGSYFEQFF | TGTGCCAGCAGCTCCTCGACTAGCGGGAGTTACTTTGAGCAGTTCTTC
- | TRBJ1-2 | - | TRBV9 | CASSVARSNYGYTF | TGTGCCAGCAGCGTAGCCAGGTCTAACTATGGCTACACCTTC
- | TRBJ2-7 | once | TRBV27 | CASSTQGGVQYF | TGTGCCAGCAGTACTCAGGGGGGCGTGCAGTACTTC
TRBD1 | TRBJ2-7 | - | TRBV5-1 | CASSQGQGAYEQYF | TGCGCCAGCAGCCAAGGACAGGGGGCTTACGAGCAGTACTTC
TRBD2 | TRBJ2-1 | - | TRBV28 | CASSLRTSGPNEQFF | TGTGCCAGCAGTTTAAGGACTAGCGGGCCTAATGAGCAGTTCTTC
TRBD2 | TRBJ2-1 | - | TRBV7-6 | CASSLGLASEQFF | TGTGCCAGCAGCTTAGGACTAGCGAGTGAGCAGTTCTTC
- | TRBJ2-2 | once | TRBV7-6 | CASRYGHTGELFF | TGTGCCAGCCGCTACGGTCACACCGGGGAGCTGTTTTTT
- | TRBJ1-4 | - | TRBV6-5 | CASSHSRAFNEKLFF | TGTGCCAGCAGCCATAGCCGGGCCTTTAATGAAAAACTGTTTTTT
- | TRBJ2-1 | - | TRBV10-3 | CAISDSGPRGFF | TGTGCCATCAGTGACTCGGGACCCCGGGGGTTCTTC
- | TRBJ1-1 | once | TRBV12-5 | CASGQQGRTEAFF | TGTGCTAGTGGCCAACAGGGTAGAACTGAAGCTTTCTTT
TRBD1 | TRBJ1-1 | - | TRBV27 | CASSPSRGWNTEAFF | TGTGCCAGCAGTCCTTCCAGGGGGTGGAACACTGAAGCTTTCTTT
- | TRBJ2-4 | - | TRBV5-1 | CASSFGPAELAKNIQYF | TGCGCCAGCAGCTTCGGGCCGGCAGAACTAGCCAAAAACATTCAGTACTTC
- | TRBJ2-7 | - | TRBV15 | CATSSPTRRTGPRSYEQYF | TGTGCCACCAGCAGTCCTACCCGGCGGACGGGGCCCCGATCCTACGAGCAGTACTTC
- | TRBJ2-7 | - | TRBV7-2 | CASSPGTGQYF | TGTGCCAGCAGCCCCGGGACGGGGCAGTACTTC
- | TRBJ2-7 | - | TRBV20-1 | CSARDLYEQYF | TGCAGTGCTAGAGATCTCTACGAGCAGTACTTC
- | TRBJ2-7 | - | TRBV12-5 | CASNRGRDAYEQYF | TGTGCTAGTAACAGAGGACGGGATGCCTACGAGCAGTACTTC
- | TRBJ2-4 | - | TRBV2 | CASSGEKVAKNIQYF | TGTGCCAGCAGTGGGGAAAAGGTAGCCAAAAACATTCAGTACTTC
TRBD1 | TRBJ2-1 | - | TRBV6-5 | CASSTGTGSYNEQFF | TGTGCCAGCAGTACCGGGACAGGGTCCTACAATGAGCAGTTCTTC
TRBD1 | TRBJ1-1 | - | TRBV9 | CASSPGQGFMNTEAFF | TGTGCCAGCAGCCCTGGACAGGGGTTTATGAACACTGAAGCTTTCTTT
TRBD2 | TRBJ2-5 | once | TRBV11-2 | CASSPGTSGRWETQYF | TGTGCCAGCAGCCCTGGGACTAGCGGGAGGTGGGAGACCCAGTACTTC
TRBD2 | TRBJ2-3 | once | TRBV7-3 | CASSSGLASDTQYF | TGTGCCAGCAGCTCGGGACTAGCAAGCGATACGCAGTATTTT
- | TRBJ1-3 | - | TRBV28 | CASRDSSGNTIYF | TGTGCCAGCAGGGACAGCTCTGGAAACACCATATATTTT
- | TRBJ2-1 | - | TRBV28 | CASSATRVGEQFF | TGTGCCAGCAGTGCCACTAGGGTCGGCGAGCAGTTCTTC
- | TRBJ2-7 | - | TRBV7-2 | CATQKTVLSYEQYF | TGTGCCACCCAAAAGACAGTTCTCTCCTACGAGCAGTACTTC
- | TRBJ1-2 | - | TRBV28 | CASSSGGMGYGYTF | TGTGCCAGCAGCTCCGGGGGGATGGGTTATGGCTACACCTTC
TRBD2 | TRBJ2-3 | - | TRBV28 | CATLPQRGAMDTQYF | TGTGCCACCCTCCCCCAGCGGGGGGCCATGGATACGCAGTATTTT
- | TRBJ2-2 | - | TRBV6-5 | CASSSLTQWAGELFF | TGTGCCAGCAGTTCCTTAACCCAGTGGGCCGGGGAGCTGTTTTTT
- | TRBJ1-3 | - | TRBV9 | CASSVSGGNTIYF | TGTGCCAGCAGCGTATCAGGGGGAAACACCATATATTTT
- | TRBJ1-1 | - | TRBV2 | CASSGQGSGETFF | TGTGCCAGCAGTGGCCAGGGGAGCGGTGAAACTTTCTTT
- | TRBJ2-7 | once | TRBV30 | CAWSPTPGNPYF | TGTGCCTGGAGTCCAACACCCGGGAATCCGTACTTC
TRBD1 | TRBJ1-2 | once | TRBV11-1 | CASSFSDRGIGYTF | TGTGCCAGCAGCTTTTCCGACAGGGGGATTGGCTACACCTTC
- | TRBJ2-7 | - | TRBV11-1 | CASSLAREYSEQYF | TGTGCCAGCAGCTTGGCCCGGGAGTATAGCGAGCAGTACTTC
- | TRBJ2-7 | - | TRBV2 | CASSDLGFREQYF | TGTGCCAGCAGTGATTTGGGGTTTCGCGAGCAGTACTTC
- | TRBJ2-7 | - | TRBV6-5 | CASSYTLSPYEQYF | TGTGCCAGCAGTTACACGCTCAGTCCCTACGAGCAGTACTTC
- | TRBJ2-2 | - | TRBV19 | CASRGRRTGELFF | TGTGCCAGTAGGGGGCGCAGGACCGGGGAGCTGTTTTTT
- | TRBJ2-3 | once | TRBV7-8 | CASSSGRNTQYF | TGTGCCAGCAGCTCCGGACGGAATACGCAGTATTTT
- | TRBJ2-5 | - | TRBV6-6 | CASSYSLPGAGETQYF | TGTGCCAGCAGTTACTCGCTGCCAGGGGCTGGAGAGACCCAGTACTTC
TRBD2 | TRBJ2-3 | - | TRBV4-3 | CASSQDRFAGAGRDTQYF | TGCGCCAGCAGCCAAGACAGATTCGCGGGAGCGGGCAGGGATACGCAGTATTTT
- | TRBJ2-7 | once | TRBV2 | CASRGDRFYEQYF | TGTGCCAGCAGGGGGGACCGATTTTACGAGCAGTACTTC
- | TRBJ2-7 | - | TRBV27 | CASSSASTGTSYEQYF | TGTGCCAGCAGTTCCGCCTCGACAGGTACATCCTACGAGCAGTACTTC
- | TRBJ1-4 | - | TRBV25-1 | CASSEGDPYDELFF | TGTGCCAGCAGTGAAGGTGACCCTTATGACGAACTGTTTTTT
- | TRBJ2-1 | once | TRBV5-1 | CASSSDSPSYNEQFF | TGCGCCAGCAGTAGTGACTCCCCCTCCTACAATGAGCAGTTCTTC
TRBD2 | TRBJ2-5 | - | TRBV2 | CAVTESISGRGETQYF | TGTGCCGTGACAGAATCCATTAGCGGGAGAGGGGAGACCCAGTACTTC
- | TRBJ1-2 | - | TRBV9 | CASSAHRGADYYGYTF | TGTGCCAGCAGCGCACATCGCGGCGCGGATTACTATGGCTACACCTTC
- | TRBJ2-7 | once | TRBV5-1 | CASSLGQVYYEQYF | TGCGCCAGCAGCTTGGGCCAGGTTTACTACGAGCAGTACTTC